The rows below give T cell receptor beta chains drawn from one sample of a study of response to subunit inactivated influenza vaccine. TCRdb analysed the RT-PCR reads with MiXCR anew, one entry per CDR3 protein. The top ten hold roughly 12% of the sample, which has about 650,000 distinct CDR3 sequences, approximately 14% seen once. The specimen was PBMCs from blood, collected roughly 12 days after vaccination. These receptor sequences come from a man aged 45-60 years who received an inactivated influenza vaccine. The CDR3 runs from the conserved cysteine through the conserved F or W. The D gene is left open where the match is weak. Clone size is given for some rows only: seen once, a few or many times, or a class if the clone is expanded.

many	TRBJ1-4	TRBD1	TRBV4-2	TGTGCCAGCAGCCAAGAGGGGACAGGGAGGACTAATGAAAAACTGTTTTTT	CASSQEGTGRTNEKLFF
.	TRBJ2-2	.	TRBV29-1	TGCAGCGTTTCCGGGGGACAGAACACCGGGGAGCTGTTTTTT	CSVSGGQNTGELFF
many	TRBJ2-2	TRBD2	TRBV12-3/TRBV12-4	TGTGCCAGCAGCTTAGCGGGGGCCGGGGAGCTGTTTTTT	CASSLAGAGELFF
few	TRBJ1-4	TRBD1	TRBV6-2/TRBV6-3	TGTGCCAGCAGAGACCCGGGACAGGGGCTGTTTTTT	CASRDPGQGLFF
.	TRBJ1-5	.	TRBV12-3/TRBV12-4	TGTGCCAGCGGCGAGGGATACCTCAATCAGCCCCAGCATTTT	CASGEGYLNQPQHF
few	TRBJ2-3	TRBD2	TRBV11-2	TGTGCCAGCAGCCTCAATCCTAGCGGGGGGGCAGATACGCAGTATTTT	CASSLNPSGGADTQYF
.	TRBJ2-4	.	TRBV6-2/TRBV6-3	TGTGCCAGCAGTTACTCTGGGGCTCGGGGCATTCAGTACTTC	CASSYSGARGIQYF
few	TRBJ2-2	TRBD2	TRBV12-3/TRBV12-4	TGTGCCAGCAGCGCGGGACTAGAGGACGGGGAGCTGTTTTTT	CASSAGLEDGELFF
few	TRBJ1-1	TRBD1	TRBV20-1	TGCAGTGCTAGGGGCGGGACAGGGGCAGCTTTCTTT	CSARGGTGAAFF
.	TRBJ1-1	TRBD1	TRBV20-1	TGCAGTGCTAGTGACAGGGAATACACTGAAGCTTTCTTT	CSASDREYTEAFF
.	TRBJ2-5	TRBD2	TRBV7-9	TGTGCCAGCAGCTCCACCGGGACTAGCGGCCCTAGAATCCAGTACTTC	CASSSTGTSGPRIQYF
few	TRBJ2-2	TRBD1	TRBV19	TGTGCCAGTAGTCGACAGGGGGTATACACCGGGGAGCTGTTTTTT	CASSRQGVYTGELFF
.	TRBJ1-4	TRBD1	TRBV7-9	TGTGCCAGCAGCCCGGAGGACAGGGGATCGAATGAAAAACTGTTTTTT	CASSPEDRGSNEKLFF
.	TRBJ2-5	.	TRBV2	TGTGCCAGCAGTGAAGAGGTTGGGGGGCAGAGAGAGACCCAGTACTTC	CASSEEVGGQRETQYF
.	TRBJ2-5	TRBD2	TRBV6-1	TGTGCCAACAGCCCCGGGGGGGGATGGGGGGAGACCCAGTACTTC	CANSPGGGWGETQYF
.	TRBJ1-3	.	TRBV12-3/TRBV12-4	TGTGCCAGCAGTTCTTGGGGGGCCGGAGGAAACACCATATATTTT	CASSSWGAGGNTIYF
.	TRBJ2-3	TRBD2	TRBV12-3/TRBV12-4	TGTGCCAGCAGCTATAGACTAGCGGGGGGGCCTAGCGCAGATACGCAGTATTTT	CASSYRLAGGPSADTQYF
.	TRBJ2-7	.	TRBV7-2	TGTGCCAGCAGCTTTTCTACTAATGAGTACGAGCAGTACTTC	CASSFSTNEYEQYF
few	TRBJ2-1	TRBD2	TRBV20-1	TGCAGTGCTAGAGAGGGACTAGCGCTATACAATGAGCAGTTCTTC	CSAREGLALYNEQFF
few	TRBJ2-5	.	TRBV3-1	TGTGCCAGCAGCCAAGATTACAGGGCGGGGGCCCAGTACTTC	CASSQDYRAGAQYF
many	TRBJ1-3	.	TRBV6-5	TGTGCCAGCAGTTACGACTCTGGAAACACCATATATTTT	CASSYDSGNTIYF
.	TRBJ2-5	.	TRBV29-1	TGCAGCGTTTCAGAAGGACCTGGGGAGACCCAGTACTTC	CSVSEGPGETQYF
.	TRBJ2-7	.	TRBV10-3	TGTGCCATCAGTGAGGTGGACGGGAACTACGAGCAGTACTTC	CAISEVDGNYEQYF
.	TRBJ2-1	TRBD1	TRBV10-3	TGTGCCGGTACCGGGACAGGAGGGAGCAGGATTCACAATGAGCAGTTCTTC	CAGTGTGGSRIHNEQFF
.	TRBJ2-7	.	TRBV14	TGTGCCAGCAGCCAAGGTTGGGGTTACGAGCAGTACTTC	CASSQGWGYEQYF
few	TRBJ2-1	.	TRBV4-3	TGCGCCAGCAGCCAGCTACTCAGCGGTAGCTCCTACAATGAGCAGTTCTTC	CASSQLLSGSSYNEQFF
.	TRBJ2-5	.	TRBV11-2	TGTGCCAGCAGCTTAGGAATAGCGGTCCAAGAGACCCAGTACTTC	CASSLGIAVQETQYF
few	TRBJ2-5	.	TRBV7-7	TGTGCTAGCAGCTTAACCGACAGCCACCAAGAGACCCAGTACTTC	CASSLTDSHQETQYF
.	TRBJ2-1	TRBD1	TRBV20-1	TGCAGTGCTAGCCGGGACAGGGGGCTCACTGAGCAGTTCTTC	CSASRDRGLTEQFF
.	TRBJ2-2	.	TRBV9	TGTGCCAGCAGCGCTCTTGGGACCTCGACCGGGGAGCTGTTTTTT	CASSALGTSTGELFF
many	TRBJ2-3	.	TRBV28	TGTGCCAGCAGTCTCTTACAGACAGATACGCAGTATTTT	CASSLLQTDTQYF
.	TRBJ2-7	TRBD1	TRBV10-3	TGTGCCACCCGGGACAGGGGCCGCTCCTACGAGCAGTACTTC	CATRDRGRSYEQYF
.	TRBJ2-3	TRBD2	TRBV10-3	TGTGCCATCAGGGGAGCGGGGGGCTTCCTTATTGGTGATACGCAGTATTTT	CAIRGAGGFLIGDTQYF
.	TRBJ2-5	TRBD2	TRBV4-2	TGTGCCAGCAGCCGACTAGCGGGGGCCAGCCACCAGTACTTC	CASSRLAGASHQYF
few	TRBJ1-5	.	TRBV25-1	TGTGCCAGCAGTGAAGGGGGGCGGGGGCCCCAGCATTTT	CASSEGGRGPQHF
.	TRBJ1-6	.	TRBV7-2	TGTGCCAGCAGCTTAGGGGTCAATTCACCCCTCCACTTT	CASSLGVNSPLHF
.	TRBJ2-7	TRBD2	TRBV6-2/TRBV6-3	TGTGCCAGCAGTTACCCACTAGCGGGAGTTTACGAGCAGTACTTC	CASSYPLAGVYEQYF